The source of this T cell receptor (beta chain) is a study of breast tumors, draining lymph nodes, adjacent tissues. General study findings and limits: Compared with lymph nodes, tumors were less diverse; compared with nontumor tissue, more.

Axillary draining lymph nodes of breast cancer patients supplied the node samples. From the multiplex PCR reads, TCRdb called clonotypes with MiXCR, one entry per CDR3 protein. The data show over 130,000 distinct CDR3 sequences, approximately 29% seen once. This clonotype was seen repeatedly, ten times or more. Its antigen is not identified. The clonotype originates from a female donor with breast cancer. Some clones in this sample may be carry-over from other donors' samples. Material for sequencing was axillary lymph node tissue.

The CDR3 is CASISRTDTQYF. The CDR3 bases are TGTGCCAGTATTTCCCGAACAGATACGCAGTATTTT. The chain links TRBV19 to TRBJ2-3; D gene unclear. V was clipped by 7 bases and J by 3 bases, with 8 bases between them. This CDR3 contains 12 residues. CDR1 and CDR2 from the germline V gene are LNHDA and SQIVND (reference sequence).